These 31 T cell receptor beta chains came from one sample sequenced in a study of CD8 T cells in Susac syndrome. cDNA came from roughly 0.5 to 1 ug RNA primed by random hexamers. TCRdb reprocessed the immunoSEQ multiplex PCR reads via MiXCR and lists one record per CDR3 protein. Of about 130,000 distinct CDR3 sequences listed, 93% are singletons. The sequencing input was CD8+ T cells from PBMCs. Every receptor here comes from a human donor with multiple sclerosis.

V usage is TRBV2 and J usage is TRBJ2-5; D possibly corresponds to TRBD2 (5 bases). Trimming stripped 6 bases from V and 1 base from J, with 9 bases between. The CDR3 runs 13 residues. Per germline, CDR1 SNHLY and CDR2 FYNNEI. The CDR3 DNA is TGTGCCAGCAGGGACGGACTCCAAGAGACCCAGTACTTC. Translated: CASRDGLQETQYF.

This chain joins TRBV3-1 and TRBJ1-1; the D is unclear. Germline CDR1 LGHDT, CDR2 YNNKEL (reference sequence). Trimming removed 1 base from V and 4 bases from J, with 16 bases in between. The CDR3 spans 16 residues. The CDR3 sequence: CASSQARTRNGTEAFF. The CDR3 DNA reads TGTGCCAGCAGCCAAGCCCGGACGCGGAATGGCACTGAAGCTTTCTTT.

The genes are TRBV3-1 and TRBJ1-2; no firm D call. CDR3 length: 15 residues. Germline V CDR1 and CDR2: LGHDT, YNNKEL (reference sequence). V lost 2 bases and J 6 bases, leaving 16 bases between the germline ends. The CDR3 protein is CASSQSWTNRNGYTF. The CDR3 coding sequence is TGTGCCAGCAGCCAATCCTGGACCAACCGGAATGGCTACACCTTC.

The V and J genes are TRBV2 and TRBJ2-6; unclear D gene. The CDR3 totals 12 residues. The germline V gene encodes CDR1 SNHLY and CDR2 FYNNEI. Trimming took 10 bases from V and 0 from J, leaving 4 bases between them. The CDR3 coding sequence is TGTGCCATGTACTCTGGGGCCAACGTCCTGACTTTC. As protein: CAMYSGANVLTF.

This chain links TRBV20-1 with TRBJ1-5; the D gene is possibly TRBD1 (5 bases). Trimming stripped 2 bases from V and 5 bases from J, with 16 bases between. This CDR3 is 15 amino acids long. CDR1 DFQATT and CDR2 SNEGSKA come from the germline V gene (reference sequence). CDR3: CSARLHAGRDQPQHF. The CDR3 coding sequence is TGCAGTGCTAGACTCCATGCAGGGAGAGATCAGCCCCAGCATTTT.

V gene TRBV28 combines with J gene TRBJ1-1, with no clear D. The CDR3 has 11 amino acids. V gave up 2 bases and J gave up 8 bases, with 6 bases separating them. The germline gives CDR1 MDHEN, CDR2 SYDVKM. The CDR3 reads CASSLEPEAFF. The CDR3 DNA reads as TGTGCCAGCAGTTTAGAGCCCGAAGCTTTCTTT.

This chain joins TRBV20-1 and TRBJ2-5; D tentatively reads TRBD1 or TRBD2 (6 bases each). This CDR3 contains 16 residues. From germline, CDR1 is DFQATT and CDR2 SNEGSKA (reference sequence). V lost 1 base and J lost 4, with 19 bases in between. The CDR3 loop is CSARGVGGIPGETQYF. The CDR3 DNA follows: TGCAGTGCTAGAGGGGTAGGGGGGATCCCCGGAGAGACCCAGTACTTC.

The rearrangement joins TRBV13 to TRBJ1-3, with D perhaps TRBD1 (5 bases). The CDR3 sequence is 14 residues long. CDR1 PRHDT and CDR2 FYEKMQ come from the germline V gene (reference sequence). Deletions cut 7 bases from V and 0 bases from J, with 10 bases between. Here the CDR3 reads CASTHRSSGNTIYF. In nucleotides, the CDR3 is TGTGCCAGCACCCACAGGAGCTCTGGAAACACCATATATTTT.

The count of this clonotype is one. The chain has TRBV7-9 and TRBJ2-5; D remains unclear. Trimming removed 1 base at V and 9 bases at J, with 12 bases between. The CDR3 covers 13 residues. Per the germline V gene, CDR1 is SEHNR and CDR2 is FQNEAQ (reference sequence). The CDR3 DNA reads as TGTGCCAGCAGCTTAGTGGAAGCCCCAGCCCAGTACTTC. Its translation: CASSLVEAPAQYF.

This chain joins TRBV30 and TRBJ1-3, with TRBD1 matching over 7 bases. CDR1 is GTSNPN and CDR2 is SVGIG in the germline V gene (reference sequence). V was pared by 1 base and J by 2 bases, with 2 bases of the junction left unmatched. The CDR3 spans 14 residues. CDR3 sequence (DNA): TGTGCCTGGAGTGGCGGGACAGCTGGAAACACCATATATTTT. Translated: CAWSGGTAGNTIYF.

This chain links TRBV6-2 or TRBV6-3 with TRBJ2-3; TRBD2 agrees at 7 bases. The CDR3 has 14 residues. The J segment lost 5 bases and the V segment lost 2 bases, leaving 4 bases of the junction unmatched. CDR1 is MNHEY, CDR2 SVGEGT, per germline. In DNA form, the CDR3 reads TGTGCCAGCAGTTACGGGCGGGAGATAGATACGCAGTATTTT. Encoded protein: CASSYGREIDTQYF.

This chain's CDR3 is CGQSKKTQGAYEQYV. CDR3 bases: TGTGGGCAATCCAAGAAGACTCAGGGAGCCTACGAGCAGTACGTC. This chain joins TRBV7-8 and TRBJ2-7; D could derive from TRBD1 or TRBD2 (5 bases each). The germline CDR1 and CDR2 sequences are SGHVS and FQNEAQ. The CDR3 sequence is 15 residues long.

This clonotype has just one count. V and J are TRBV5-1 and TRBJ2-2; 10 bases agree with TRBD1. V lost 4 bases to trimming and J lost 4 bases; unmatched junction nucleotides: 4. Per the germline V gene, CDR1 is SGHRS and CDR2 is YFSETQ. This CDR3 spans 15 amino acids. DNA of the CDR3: TGCGCCAGCAGCAAGGACAGGGGGGTCACCGGGGAGCTGTTTTTT. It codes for CASSKDRGVTGELFF.

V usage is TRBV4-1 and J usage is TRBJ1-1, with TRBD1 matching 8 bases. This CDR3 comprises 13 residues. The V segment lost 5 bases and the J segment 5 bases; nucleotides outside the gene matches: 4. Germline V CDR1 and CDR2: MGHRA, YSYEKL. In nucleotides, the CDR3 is TGCGCCAGCAGCGACCACAGGGGGACTGAAGCTTTCTTT. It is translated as CASSDHRGTEAFF.

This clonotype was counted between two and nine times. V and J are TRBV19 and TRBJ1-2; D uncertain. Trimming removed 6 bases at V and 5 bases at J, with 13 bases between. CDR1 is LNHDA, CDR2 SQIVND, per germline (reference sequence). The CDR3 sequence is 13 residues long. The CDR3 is CASSPTAEYGYTF. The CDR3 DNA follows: TGTGCCAGTAGCCCGACGGCGGAATATGGCTACACCTTC.

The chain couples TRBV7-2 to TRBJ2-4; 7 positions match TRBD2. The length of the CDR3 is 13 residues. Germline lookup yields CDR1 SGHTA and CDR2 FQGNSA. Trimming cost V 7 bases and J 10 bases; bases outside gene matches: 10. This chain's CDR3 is CASTEWPGRIQYF. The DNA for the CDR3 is TGTGCCAGCACCGAGTGGCCCGGGAGGATTCAGTACTTC.

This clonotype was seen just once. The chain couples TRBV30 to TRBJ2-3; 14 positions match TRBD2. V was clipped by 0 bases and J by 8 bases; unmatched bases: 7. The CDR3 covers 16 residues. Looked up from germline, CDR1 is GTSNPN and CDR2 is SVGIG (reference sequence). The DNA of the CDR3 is TGTGCCTGGAGTGTACGGACTAGCGGGAGGAAGAGTACGCAGTATTTT. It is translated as CAWSVRTSGRKSTQYF.

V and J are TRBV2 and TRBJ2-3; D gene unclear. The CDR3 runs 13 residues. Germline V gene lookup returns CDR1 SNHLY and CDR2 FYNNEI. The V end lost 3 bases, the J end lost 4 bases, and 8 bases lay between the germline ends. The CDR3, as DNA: TGTGCCAGCAGTGAGGCGAGCGCAGATACGCAGTATTTT. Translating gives CASSEASADTQYF.

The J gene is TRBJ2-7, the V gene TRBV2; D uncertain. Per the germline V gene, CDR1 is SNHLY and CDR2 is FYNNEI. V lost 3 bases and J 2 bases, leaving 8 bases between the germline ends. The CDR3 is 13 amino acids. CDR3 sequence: CASSEGSPYEQYV. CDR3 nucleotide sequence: TGTGCCAGCAGTGAGGGCAGCCCCTACGAGCAGTACGTC.

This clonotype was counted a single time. CDR3 nucleotide sequence: TGTGCCAGCAGTCGAAACCACCCGGGACTAGCTTTTTCCGAGCAGTACGTC. Translating gives CASSRNHPGLAFSEQYV. The V call is TRBV6-1, the J call TRBJ2-7, with TRBD2 matching 9 bases. CDR3 length: 17 amino acids. V was pared by 5 bases and J by 6 bases, with 17 bases of the junction left unmatched. CDR1 and CDR2 (germline): MNHNS, SASEGT.

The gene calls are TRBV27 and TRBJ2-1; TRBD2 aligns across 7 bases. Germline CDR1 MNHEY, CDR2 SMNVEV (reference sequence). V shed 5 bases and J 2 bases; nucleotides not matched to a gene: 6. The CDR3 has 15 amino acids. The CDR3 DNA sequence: TGTGCCAGCAGTCACTCCGGGACTACCTACAATGAGCAGTTCTTC. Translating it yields CASSHSGTTYNEQFF.

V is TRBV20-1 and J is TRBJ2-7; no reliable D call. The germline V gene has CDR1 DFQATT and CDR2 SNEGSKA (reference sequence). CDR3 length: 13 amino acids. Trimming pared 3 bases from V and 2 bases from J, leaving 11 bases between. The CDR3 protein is CSASGRFTYEQYV. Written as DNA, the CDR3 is TGCAGTGCTAGCGGCCGATTCACCTACGAGCAGTACGTC.

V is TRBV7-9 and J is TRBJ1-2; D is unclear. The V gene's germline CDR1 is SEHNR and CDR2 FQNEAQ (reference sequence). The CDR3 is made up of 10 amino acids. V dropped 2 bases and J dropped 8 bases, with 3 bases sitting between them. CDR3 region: CASSLNGYTF. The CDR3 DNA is TGTGCCAGCAGCTTAAACGGCTACACCTTC.

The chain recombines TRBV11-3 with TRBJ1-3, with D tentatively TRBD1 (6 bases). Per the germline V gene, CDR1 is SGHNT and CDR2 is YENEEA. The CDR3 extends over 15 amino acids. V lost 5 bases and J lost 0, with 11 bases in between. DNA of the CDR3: TGTGCCAGCAGCCTTGACAGGACCTCTGGAAACACCATATATTTT. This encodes CASSLDRTSGNTIYF.

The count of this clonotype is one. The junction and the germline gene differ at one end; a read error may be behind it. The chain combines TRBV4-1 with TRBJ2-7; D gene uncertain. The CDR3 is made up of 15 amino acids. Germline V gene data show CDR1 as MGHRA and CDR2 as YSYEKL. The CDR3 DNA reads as TGCGCCAGCAGTGACGTCCCAGTACCCTCCTCCGAGCAGTACTTC. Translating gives CASSDVPVPSSEQYF.

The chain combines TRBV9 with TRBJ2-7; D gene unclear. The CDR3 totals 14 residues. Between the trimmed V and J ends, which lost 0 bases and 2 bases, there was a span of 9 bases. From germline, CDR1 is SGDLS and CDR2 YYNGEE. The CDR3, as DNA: TGTGCCAGCAGCGTAGTAGGAGAGACCTACGAGCAGTACGTC. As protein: CASSVVGETYEQYV.

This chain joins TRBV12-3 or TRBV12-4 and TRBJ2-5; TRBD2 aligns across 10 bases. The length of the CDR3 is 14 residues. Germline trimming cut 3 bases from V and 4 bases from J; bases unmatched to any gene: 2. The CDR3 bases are TGTGCCAGCAGTTTCCAGCGGGGGGGAGAGACCCAGTACTTC. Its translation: CASSFQRGGETQYF.

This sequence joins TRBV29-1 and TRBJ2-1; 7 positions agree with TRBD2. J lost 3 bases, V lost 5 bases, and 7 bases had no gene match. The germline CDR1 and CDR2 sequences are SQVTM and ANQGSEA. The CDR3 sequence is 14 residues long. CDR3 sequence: CSVRPRDYYNEQFF. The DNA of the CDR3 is TGCAGCGTTCGCCCCCGGGACTACTACAATGAGCAGTTCTTC.

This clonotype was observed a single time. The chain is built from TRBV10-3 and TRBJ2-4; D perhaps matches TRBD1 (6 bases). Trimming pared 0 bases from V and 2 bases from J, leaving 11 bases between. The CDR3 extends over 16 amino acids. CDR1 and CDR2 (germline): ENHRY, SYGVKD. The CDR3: CAISESWGTTKNIQYF. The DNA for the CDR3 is TGTGCCATCAGTGAGTCATGGGGGACAACCAAAAACATTCAGTACTTC.

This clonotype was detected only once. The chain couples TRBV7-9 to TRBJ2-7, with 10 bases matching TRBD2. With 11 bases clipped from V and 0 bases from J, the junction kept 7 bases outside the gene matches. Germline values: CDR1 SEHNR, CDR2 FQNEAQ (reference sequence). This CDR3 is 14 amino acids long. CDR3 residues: CAVDASGSSYEQYV. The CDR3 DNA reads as TGTGCCGTAGACGCTAGCGGGAGCTCCTACGAGCAGTACGTC.

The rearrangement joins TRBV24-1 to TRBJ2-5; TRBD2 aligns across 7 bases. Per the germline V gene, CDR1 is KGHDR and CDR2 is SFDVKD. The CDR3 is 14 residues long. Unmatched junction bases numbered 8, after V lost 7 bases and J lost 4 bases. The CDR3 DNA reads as TGTGCCACCAGCCGGACTAGTTCCCGAGAGACCCAGTACTTC. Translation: CATSRTSSRETQYF.